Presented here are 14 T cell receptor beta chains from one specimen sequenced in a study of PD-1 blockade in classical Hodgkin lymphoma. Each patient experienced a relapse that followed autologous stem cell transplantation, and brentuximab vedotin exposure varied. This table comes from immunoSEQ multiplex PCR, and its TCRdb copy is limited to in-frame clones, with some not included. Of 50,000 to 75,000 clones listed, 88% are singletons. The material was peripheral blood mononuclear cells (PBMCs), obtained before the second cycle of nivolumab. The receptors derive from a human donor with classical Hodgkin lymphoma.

CDR3 DNA: TGCGCCAGCAGCCAAGGGGCGGAAAATCAGCCCCAGCATTTT. Translating it yields CASSQGAENQPQHF. This sequence joins TRBV4-1 and TRBJ1-5; D not certain. Germline values: CDR1 MGHRA, CDR2 YSYEKL. The CDR3 extends over 14 amino acids. V was cut by 1 base and J by 4 bases, with 8 bases left in between.

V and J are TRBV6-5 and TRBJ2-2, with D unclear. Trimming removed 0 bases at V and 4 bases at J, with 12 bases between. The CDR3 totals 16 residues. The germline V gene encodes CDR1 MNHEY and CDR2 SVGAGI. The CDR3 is CASSYSTSRITGELFF. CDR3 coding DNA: TGTGCCAGCAGTTACTCGACGAGCAGGATCACCGGGGAGCTGTTTTTT.

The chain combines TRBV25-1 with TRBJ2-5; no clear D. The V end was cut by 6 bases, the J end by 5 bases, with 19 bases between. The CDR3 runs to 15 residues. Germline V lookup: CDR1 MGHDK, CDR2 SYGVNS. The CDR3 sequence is CASSPPVAGRETQYF. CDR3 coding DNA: TGTGCCAGCAGCCCCCCCGTGGCAGGACGGGAGACCCAGTACTTC.

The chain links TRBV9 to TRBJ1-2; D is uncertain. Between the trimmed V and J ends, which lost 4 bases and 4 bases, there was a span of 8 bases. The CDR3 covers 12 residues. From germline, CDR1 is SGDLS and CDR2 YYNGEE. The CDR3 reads CASSPRGYGYTF. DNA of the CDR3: TGTGCCAGCAGCCCCCGAGGCTATGGCTACACCTTC.

CDR3 sequence reads: CASRREGTATNEKLFF. CDR3 sequence (DNA): TGCGCCAGCAGACGTGAGGGGACGGCAACTAATGAAAAACTGTTTTTT. The chain couples TRBV5-1 to TRBJ1-4, with D possibly being TRBD1 (5 bases). The germline V gene encodes CDR1 SGHRS and CDR2 YFSETQ. V was clipped by 5 bases and J by 0 bases, with 14 bases between them. CDR3 length: 16 residues.

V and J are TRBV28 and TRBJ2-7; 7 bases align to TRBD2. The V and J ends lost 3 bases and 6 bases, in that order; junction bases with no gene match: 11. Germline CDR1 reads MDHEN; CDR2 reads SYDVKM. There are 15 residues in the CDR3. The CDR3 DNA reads TGTGCCAGCAGTTTGGCGGGGGAGGGAGGGATCGAGCAGTACTTC. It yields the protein CASSLAGEGGIEQYF.

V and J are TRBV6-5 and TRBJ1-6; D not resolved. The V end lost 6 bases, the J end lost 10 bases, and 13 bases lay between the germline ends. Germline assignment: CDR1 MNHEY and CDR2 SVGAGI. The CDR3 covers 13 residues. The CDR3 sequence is CASRGPPPSPLHF. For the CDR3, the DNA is TGTGCCAGCAGGGGCCCCCCACCATCACCCCTCCACTTT.

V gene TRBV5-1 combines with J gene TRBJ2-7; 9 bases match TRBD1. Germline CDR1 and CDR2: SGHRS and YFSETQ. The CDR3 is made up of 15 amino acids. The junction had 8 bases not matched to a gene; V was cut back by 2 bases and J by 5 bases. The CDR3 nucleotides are TGCGCCAGCAGCTTCACCCCGGGACAGGGTAACGAGCAGTACTTC. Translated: CASSFTPGQGNEQYF.

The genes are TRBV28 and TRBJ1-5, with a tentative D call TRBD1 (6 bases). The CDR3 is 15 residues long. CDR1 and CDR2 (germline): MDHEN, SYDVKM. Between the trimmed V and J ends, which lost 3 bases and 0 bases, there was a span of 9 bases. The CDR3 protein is CASSFGTNSNQPQHF. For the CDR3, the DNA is TGTGCCAGCAGTTTCGGGACAAATAGCAATCAGCCCCAGCATTTT.

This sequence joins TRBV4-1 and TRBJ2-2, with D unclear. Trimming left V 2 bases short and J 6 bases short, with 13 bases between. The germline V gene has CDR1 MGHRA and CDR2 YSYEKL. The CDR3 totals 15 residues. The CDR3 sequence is CASSQPRLRPGELFF. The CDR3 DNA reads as TGCGCCAGCAGCCAACCCCGGTTGAGGCCCGGGGAGCTGTTTTTT.

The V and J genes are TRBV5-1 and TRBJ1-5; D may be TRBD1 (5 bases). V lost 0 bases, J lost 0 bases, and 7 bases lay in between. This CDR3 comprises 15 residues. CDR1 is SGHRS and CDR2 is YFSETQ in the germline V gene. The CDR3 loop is CASSLDTGSNQPQHF. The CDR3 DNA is TGCGCCAGCAGCTTGGATACAGGTAGCAATCAGCCCCAGCATTTT.

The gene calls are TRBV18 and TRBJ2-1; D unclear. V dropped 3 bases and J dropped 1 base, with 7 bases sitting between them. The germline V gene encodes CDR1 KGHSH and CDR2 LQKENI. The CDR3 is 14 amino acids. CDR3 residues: CASSPGPSYNEQFF. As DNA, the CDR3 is TGTGCCAGCTCACCGGGTCCTTCCTACAATGAGCAGTTCTTC.

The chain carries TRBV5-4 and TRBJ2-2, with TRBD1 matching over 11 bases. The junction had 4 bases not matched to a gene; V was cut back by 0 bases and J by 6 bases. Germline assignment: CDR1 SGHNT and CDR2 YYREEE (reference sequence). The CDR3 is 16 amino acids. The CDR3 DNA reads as TGTGCCAGCAGCTTGGGGACAGGGGGCGCCCCCGGGGAGCTGTTTTTT. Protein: CASSLGTGGAPGELFF.

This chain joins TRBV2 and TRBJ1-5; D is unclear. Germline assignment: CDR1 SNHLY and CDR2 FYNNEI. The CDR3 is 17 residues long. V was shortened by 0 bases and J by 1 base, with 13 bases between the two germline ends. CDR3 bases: TGTGCCAGCAGTGAAGCGAGGGTAACAGTGAGCAATCAGCCCCAGCATTTT. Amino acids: CASSEARVTVSNQPQHF.